This T cell receptor beta chain came from a study of blood T cell repertoires in COVID-19. The wider study: COVID-19 samples from acute and convalescent phases originated in the United States, Italy and Spain. T cells, B-cell-depleted T cells, or PBMCs supplied cDNA or gDNA.

This CDR3 contains 16 residues. Trimming cost V 1 base and J 0 bases, with 9 bases left between them. Germline V CDR1 and CDR2: SEHNR, FQNEAQ (reference sequence). Original data processing: Researchers report that nucleated cell counts were estimated from reference gene primer amplification. TCRdb keeps only in-frame clones here, not all; method: immunoSEQ multiplex PCR. V and J calls and clone size follow that table, whereas D and trimming were derived from the DNA. The data show about 280,000 clones, around 87% seen once. Sequencing was performed on peripheral blood. The receptor was derived from a woman aged 25 to 39 who had recovered from COVID-19. The chain links TRBV7-9 to TRBJ1-4; the D is unclear. The CDR3 protein is CASSLGEMSTNEKLFF. CDR3 DNA sequence: TGTGCCAGCAGCTTAGGAGAGATGTCAACTAATGAAAAACTGTTTTTT.